Sequencing of this T cell receptor (beta chain) was carried out in a study of cytomegalovirus exposure and HLA in healthy donors. With 60 Vbeta and 13 Jbeta primers, the PCR was carried out. Profiling relied on immunoSEQ multiplex PCR, and the TCRdb table lists in-frame clones only, not all of them. The sample holds approximately 76,000 clones, roughly 78% seen once. This CDR3 is built from 16 residues. This TCR derives from a man younger than 40 in good health and CMV-seronegative. Sequenced material: PBMCs. The V and J genes are TRBV21-1 and TRBJ2-7; the table's D call, TRBD2, was not checked against the DNA. TRBV21-1 is a pseudogene. This CDR3 is CASSKEAGLLSYEQYF. CDR3 nucleotides: TGTGCCAGCAGCAAAGAAGCGGGACTCCTTTCCTACGAGCAGTACTTC.